This T cell receptor beta chain was captured by sequencing in a study of metastatic and nonmetastatic thyroid tumors. For the study at large: Blood and tumor or nodule tissue repertoires from malignant and benign thyroid patients were compared.

As processed by the authors: CDR3 was compared across clinicopathological groups, and the resulting differences were used to build a distant-metastasis classifier for papillary thyroid cancer. TCRdb re-called clones from the PCR reads using MiXCR. TCRdb's processing, not the study's, gives the V and J calls here. Here the sample spans tens of thousands of clones, 20% to 25% being singletons. Ten or more counts support this clone. Thyroid surgery took place with no prior treatment in any patient. The CDR3 extends over 13 amino acids. J was trimmed by 8 bases and V by 5 bases; bases with no gene match: 8. Germline values: CDR1 SGHTA, CDR2 FQGTGA.

Sequenced: blood. This TCR was sampled from a female donor with papillary thyroid cancer or a benign thyroid nodule (not recorded which). Some clones in this sample may be carry-over from other donors' samples. The rearrangement uses TRBV7-3 and TRBJ1-2, with 7 nucleotides matching TRBD1. The CDR3 sequence: CASSQDRAVGYTF. The CDR3, as DNA: TGTGCCAGCAGCCAAGACAGGGCGGTCGGCTACACCTTC. Filled out from reference TRBV7-3 and TRBJ1-2, the complete variable domain reads GAGVSQTPSNKVTEKGKYVELRCDPISGHTALYWYRQSLGQGPEFLIYFQGTGAADDSGLPNDRFFAVRPEGSVSTLKIQRTERGDSAVYLCASSQDRAVGYTFGSGTRLTVV.